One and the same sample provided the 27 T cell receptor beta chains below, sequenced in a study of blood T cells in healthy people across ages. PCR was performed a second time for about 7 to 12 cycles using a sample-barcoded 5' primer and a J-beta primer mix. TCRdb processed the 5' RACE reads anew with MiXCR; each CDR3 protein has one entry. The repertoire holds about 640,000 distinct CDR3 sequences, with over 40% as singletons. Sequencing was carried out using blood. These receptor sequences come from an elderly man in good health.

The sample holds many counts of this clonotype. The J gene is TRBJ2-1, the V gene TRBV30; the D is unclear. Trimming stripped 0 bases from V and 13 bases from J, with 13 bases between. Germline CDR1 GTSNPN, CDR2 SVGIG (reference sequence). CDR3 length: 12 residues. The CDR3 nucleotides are TGTGCCTGGAGTGTACGGCCCAAACCACAGTTCTTC. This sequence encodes CAWSVRPKPQFF.

DNA of the CDR3: TGTGCCAGCAGCCAAGGGGGGTCTAGCGGGGCAGATACGCAGTATTTT. It is translated as CASSQGGSSGADTQYF. The chain recombines TRBV14 with TRBJ2-3; 9 bases match TRBD2. V lost 1 base to trimming and J lost 4 bases; unmatched junction nucleotides: 6. CDR1 is SGHDN and CDR2 is FVKESK in the germline V gene. CDR3 length equals 16 residues.

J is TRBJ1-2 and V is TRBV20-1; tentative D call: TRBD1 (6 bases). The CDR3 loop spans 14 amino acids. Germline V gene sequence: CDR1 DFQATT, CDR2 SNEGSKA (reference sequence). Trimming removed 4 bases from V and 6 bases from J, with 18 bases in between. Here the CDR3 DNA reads TGCAGTGCTATGGACAGTGCCCTTGGGCATGGCTACACCTTC. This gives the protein CSAMDSALGHGYTF.

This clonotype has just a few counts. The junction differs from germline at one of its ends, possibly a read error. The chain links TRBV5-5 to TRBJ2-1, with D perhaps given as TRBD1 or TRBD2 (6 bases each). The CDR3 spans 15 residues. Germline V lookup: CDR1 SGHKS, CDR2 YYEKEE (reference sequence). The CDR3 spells CASRLGGFSYNEQFF. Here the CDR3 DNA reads TGTGCCAGCAGGTTGGGGGGCTTCTCCTACAATGAGCAGTTCTTC.

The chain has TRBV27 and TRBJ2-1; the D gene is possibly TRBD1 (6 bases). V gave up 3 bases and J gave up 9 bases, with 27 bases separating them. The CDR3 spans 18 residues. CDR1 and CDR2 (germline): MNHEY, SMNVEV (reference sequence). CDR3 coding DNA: TGTGCCAGCAGTTTGGGGAATTTGGCTCGGCAGGGGCTTACTGAGCAGTTCTTC. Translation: CASSLGNLARQGLTEQFF.

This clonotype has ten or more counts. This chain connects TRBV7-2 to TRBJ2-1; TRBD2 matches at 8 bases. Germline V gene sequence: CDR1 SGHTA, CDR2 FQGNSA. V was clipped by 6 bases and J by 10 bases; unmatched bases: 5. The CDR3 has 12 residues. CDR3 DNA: TGTGCCAGCAGTCTCAGCGGGGGCGAGCAGTTCTTC. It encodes CASSLSGGEQFF.

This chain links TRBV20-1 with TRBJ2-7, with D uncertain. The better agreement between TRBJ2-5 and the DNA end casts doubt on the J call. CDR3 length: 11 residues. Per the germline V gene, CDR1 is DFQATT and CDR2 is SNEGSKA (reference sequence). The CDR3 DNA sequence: TGCAGTGCGGTCAGAGTAGTGACCCAGTACTTC. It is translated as CSAVRVVTQYF.

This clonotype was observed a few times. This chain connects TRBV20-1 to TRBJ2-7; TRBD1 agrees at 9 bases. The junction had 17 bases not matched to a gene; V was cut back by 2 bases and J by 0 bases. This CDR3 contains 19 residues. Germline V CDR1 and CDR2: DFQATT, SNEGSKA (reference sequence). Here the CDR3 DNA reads TGCAGTGCTAGATTCGGCAGGGGGGCTCAGACAGGGGGCTCCTACGAGCAGTACTTC. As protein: CSARFGRGAQTGGSYEQYF.

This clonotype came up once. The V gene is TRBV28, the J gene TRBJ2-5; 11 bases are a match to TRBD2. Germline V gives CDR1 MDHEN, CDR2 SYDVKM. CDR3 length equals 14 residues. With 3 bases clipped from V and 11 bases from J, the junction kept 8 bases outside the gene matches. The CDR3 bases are TGTGCCAGCAGTTTCGGTAGCGGGAGGGATGAGCAGTACTTC. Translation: CASSFGSGRDEQYF.

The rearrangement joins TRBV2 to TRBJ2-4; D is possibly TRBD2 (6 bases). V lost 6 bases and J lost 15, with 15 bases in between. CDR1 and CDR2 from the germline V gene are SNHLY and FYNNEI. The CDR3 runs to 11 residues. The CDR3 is CASRGGQRPYF. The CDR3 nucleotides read TGTGCCAGCAGGGGGGGTCAAAGGCCGTACTTC.

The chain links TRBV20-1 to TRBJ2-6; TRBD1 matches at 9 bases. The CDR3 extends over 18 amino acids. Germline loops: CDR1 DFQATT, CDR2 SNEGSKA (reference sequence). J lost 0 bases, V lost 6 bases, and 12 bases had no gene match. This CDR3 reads CSALAPGQGGSGANVLTF. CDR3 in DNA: TGCAGTGCCTTGGCCCCGGGACAGGGAGGCTCTGGGGCCAACGTCCTGACTTTC.

This CDR3 is CASRSLAIQETQYF. Written as DNA, the CDR3 is TGTGCCAGCAGGTCCCTAGCCATCCAAGAGACCCAGTACTTC. The chain couples TRBV6-2 or TRBV6-3 to TRBJ2-5, with a weak D call TRBD2 (5 bases). Germline V gene data show CDR1 as MNHEY and CDR2 as SVGEGT. The CDR3 runs 14 residues. The germline V and J ends were trimmed by 6 bases and 1 base, with 12 bases remaining between them.

CDR3 sequence reads: CASSYDGTSTDTQYF. The DNA for the CDR3 is TGTGCCAGCAGTTACGACGGGACTAGCACAGATACGCAGTATTTT. The chain is built from TRBV6-2 or TRBV6-3 and TRBJ2-3; weak D call: TRBD2 (6 bases). The V end was cut by 2 bases, the J end by 0 bases, with 9 bases between. Germline-derived CDR1 and CDR2 are MNHEY and SVGEGT. The CDR3 is 15 residues long.

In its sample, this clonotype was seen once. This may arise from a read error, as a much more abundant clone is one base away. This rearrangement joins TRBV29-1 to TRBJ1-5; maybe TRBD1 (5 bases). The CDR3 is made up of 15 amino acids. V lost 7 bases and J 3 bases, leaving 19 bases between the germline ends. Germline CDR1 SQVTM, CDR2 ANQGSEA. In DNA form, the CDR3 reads TGCAGCGCAACAGCAGGAACAGGAGACAATCAGCCCCAGCATTTT. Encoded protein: CSATAGTGDNQPQHF.

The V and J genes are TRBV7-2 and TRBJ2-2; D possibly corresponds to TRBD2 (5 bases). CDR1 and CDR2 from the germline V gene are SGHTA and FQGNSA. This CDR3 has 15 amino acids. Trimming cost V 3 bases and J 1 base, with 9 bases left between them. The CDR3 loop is CASSFLRVNTGELFF. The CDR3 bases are TGTGCCAGCAGCTTTTTGCGGGTGAACACCGGGGAGCTGTTTTTT. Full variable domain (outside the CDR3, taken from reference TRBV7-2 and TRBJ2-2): GAGVSQSPSNKVTEKGKDVELRCDPISGHTALYWYRQSLGQGLEFLIYFQGNSAPDKSGLPSDRFSAERTGGSVSTLTIQRTQQEDSAVYLCASSFLRVNTGELFFGEGSRLTVL.

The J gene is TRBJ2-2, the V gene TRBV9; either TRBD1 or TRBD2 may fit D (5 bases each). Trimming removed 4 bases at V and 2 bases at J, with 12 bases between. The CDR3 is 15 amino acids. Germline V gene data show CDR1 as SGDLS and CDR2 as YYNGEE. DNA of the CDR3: TGTGCCAGCAGCCGGGGCCTAATCAACACCGGGGAGCTGTTTTTT. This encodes CASSRGLINTGELFF.

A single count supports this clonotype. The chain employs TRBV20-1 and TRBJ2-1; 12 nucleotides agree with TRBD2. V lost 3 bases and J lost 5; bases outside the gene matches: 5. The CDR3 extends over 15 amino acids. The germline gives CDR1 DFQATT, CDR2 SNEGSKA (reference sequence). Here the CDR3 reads CSASRGTSGHNEQFF. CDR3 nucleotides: TGCAGTGCTAGCAGGGGGACTAGCGGGCACAATGAGCAGTTCTTC.

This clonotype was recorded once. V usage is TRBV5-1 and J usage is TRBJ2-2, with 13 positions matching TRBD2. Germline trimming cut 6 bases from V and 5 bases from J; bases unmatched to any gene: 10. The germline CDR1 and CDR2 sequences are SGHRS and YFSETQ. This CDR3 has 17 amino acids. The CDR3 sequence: CASKSGLAGVGTGELFF. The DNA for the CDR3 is TGCGCCAGCAAATCAGGACTAGCGGGAGTTGGGACCGGGGAGCTGTTTTTT.

The CDR3 region is CASSARNKPNNEQYF. In nucleotides, the CDR3 is TGTGCCAGCAGCGCCCGGAACAAGCCAAACAATGAGCAGTACTTC. V usage is TRBV9 and J usage is TRBJ2-1; the D is unclear. The J call is uncertain, as TRBJ2-7 better fits the DNA end. Germline CDR1 reads SGDLS; CDR2 reads YYNGEE. The CDR3 is made up of 15 amino acids.

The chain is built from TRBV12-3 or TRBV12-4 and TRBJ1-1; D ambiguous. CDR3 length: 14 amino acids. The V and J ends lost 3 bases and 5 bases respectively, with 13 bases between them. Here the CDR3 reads CASSFRSGLTEAFF. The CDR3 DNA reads TGTGCCAGCAGTTTCCGGTCGGGCTTGACTGAAGCTTTCTTT.

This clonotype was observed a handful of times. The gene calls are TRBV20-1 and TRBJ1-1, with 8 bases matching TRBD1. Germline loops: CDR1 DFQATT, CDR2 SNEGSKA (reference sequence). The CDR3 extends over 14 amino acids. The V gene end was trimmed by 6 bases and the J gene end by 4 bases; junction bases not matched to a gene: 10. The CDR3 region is CSALRQGAGTEAFF. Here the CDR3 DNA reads TGCAGTGCACTTAGGCAGGGGGCAGGCACTGAAGCTTTCTTT.

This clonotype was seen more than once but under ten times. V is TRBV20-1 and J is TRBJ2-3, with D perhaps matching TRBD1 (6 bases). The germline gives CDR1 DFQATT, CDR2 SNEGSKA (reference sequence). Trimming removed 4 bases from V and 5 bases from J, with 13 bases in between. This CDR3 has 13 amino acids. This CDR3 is CSATNTGRDTQYF. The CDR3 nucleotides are TGCAGTGCTACCAATACAGGGCGAGATACGCAGTATTTT.

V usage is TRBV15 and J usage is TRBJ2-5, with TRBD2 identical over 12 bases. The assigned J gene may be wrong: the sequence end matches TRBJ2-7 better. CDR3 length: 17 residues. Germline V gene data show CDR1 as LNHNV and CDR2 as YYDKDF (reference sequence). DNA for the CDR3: TGTGCCGCCACCCGACTAGCGGGAGAAGGGGCCACCTACGAGCAGTACTTC. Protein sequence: CAATRLAGEGATYEQYF.

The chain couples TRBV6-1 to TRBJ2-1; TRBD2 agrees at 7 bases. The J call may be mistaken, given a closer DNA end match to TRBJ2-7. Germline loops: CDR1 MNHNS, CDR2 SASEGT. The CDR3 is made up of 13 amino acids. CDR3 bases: TGTGCCAGTTCTAGCGGTAGGTTCGATGAGCAGTACTTC. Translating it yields CASSSGRFDEQYF.

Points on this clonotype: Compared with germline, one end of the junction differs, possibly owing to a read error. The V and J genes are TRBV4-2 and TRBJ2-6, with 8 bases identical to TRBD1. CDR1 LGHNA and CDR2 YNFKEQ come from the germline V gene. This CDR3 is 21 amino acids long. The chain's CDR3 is CACSRSLVTGVSDSGTNVLTF. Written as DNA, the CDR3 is TGTGCCTGCAGCCGCTCCCTTGTGACAGGGGTCTCCGACTCTGGGACCAACGTCCTGACTTTC.

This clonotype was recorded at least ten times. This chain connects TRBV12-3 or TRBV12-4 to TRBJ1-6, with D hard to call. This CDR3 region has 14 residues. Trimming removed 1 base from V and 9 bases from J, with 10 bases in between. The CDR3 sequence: CASSLGPLSSPLHF. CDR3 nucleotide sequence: TGTGCCAGCAGTTTAGGCCCGCTAAGTTCACCCCTCCACTTT.

CDR3 region: CASSLGTKVGYTF. CDR3 coding DNA: TGTGCCAGCAGCTTAGGGACAAAGGTTGGCTACACCTTC. The J gene is TRBJ1-2, the V gene TRBV7-2, with D possibly matching TRBD1 (5 bases). With 1 base removed from V and 7 bases from J, the gap between germline ends came to 10 bases. CDR3 size: 13 residues. CDR1 is SGHTA, CDR2 FQGNSA, per germline.